The source of this TCR beta chain is a study of shared clonotypes between healthy human individuals. Notes on the study in general: A small donor pool kept down the genetic and exposure-history diversity that was represented. Larger estimated richness was generally recorded for naive subsets relative to memory subsets.

Method: immunoSEQ multiplex PCR; TCRdb's copy keeps in-frame clones and lacks some. The table has some 1.5 million clones, around 97% seen once. A word on this clone: Its antigen remains unknown.

Unmatched junction bases numbered 12, after V lost 4 bases and J lost 8 bases. Germline assignment: CDR1 MNHEY and CDR2 SVGAGI. This CDR3 is 15 amino acids long. Sequenced material: naive CD4+ T cells sorted from blood. Subset here: CD45RA+ positively selected. The receptor comes from a man aged 25 to 40 in good health. V is TRBV6-5 and J is TRBJ1-2; 8 bases are a match to TRBD1. Written as DNA, the CDR3 is TGTGCCAGCAGTTCCGCCAGGGGGCGAGGACGGGGCTACACCTTC. It is translated as CASSSARGRGRGYTF.